A selection of T cell receptor beta chains follows, all from one sample in a study of OX40 agonist ivuxolimab in advanced cancers. Some clones are missing from TCRdb's copy, which holds only in-frame ones; the method was immunoSEQ multiplex PCR. This table has approximately 70,000 clones, roughly 85% appearing once. The material was CD4+ or CD8+ T cells sorted from blood, obtained in a trial of the OX40 agonist ivuxolimab. The receptors originated from an adult with an advanced solid tumor such as melanoma, head and neck, liver or kidney cancer. Both conserved end residues are part of each CDR3. D genes are given only for firm matches.

>-|TRBJ1-2|TRBV11-2
CASSSDSNYGYTF
>TRBD1|TRBJ1-6|TRBV6-5
CASTTGTGSSPLHF
>-|TRBJ2-7|TRBV5-4
CASSSDSSYEQYF
>-|TRBJ2-5|TRBV18
CASSVSAGETQYF
>-|TRBJ1-2|TRBV19
CASSTASTNYGYTF
>-|TRBJ2-6|TRBV28
CASTLGSSGANVLTF
>-|TRBJ1-4|TRBV6-1
CASSEAGGGLFEKLFF
>-|TRBJ1-6|TRBV18
CASSPPNRDRNSPLHF
>-|TRBJ2-2|TRBV11-1
CASSSGRGAAGELFF
>-|TRBJ1-1|TRBV7-2
CASSSGMNTEAFF
>TRBD1|TRBJ1-1|TRBV27
CASSAWDRPNTEAFF
>-|TRBJ1-1|TRBV5-6
CASSLGGKTEAFF
>TRBD2|TRBJ2-1|TRBV4-2
CASSQGGTSGRAGNEQFF
>TRBD2|TRBJ2-1|TRBV30
CAWSRTSGSYAITYNEQFF
>-|TRBJ2-7|TRBV28
CATRDPNYEQYF
>-|TRBJ1-1|TRBV4-3
CASSQDFGTEAFF
>-|TRBJ2-5|TRBV7-7
CASSLEGSQETQYF
>-|TRBJ1-1|TRBV27
CASNPHRDTTSLGTEAFF
>-|TRBJ1-1|TRBV5-6
CASSLDRFEAFF
>TRBD2|TRBJ2-1|TRBV7-8
CASSRRPTSDVSYNEQFF
>TRBD2|TRBJ2-1|TRBV7-2
CASSLAPGLAGGGQFF
>-|TRBJ1-1|TRBV6-6
CASSYGGDTEAFF
>-|TRBJ1-3|TRBV5-1
CASSRSSGSKNTIYF
>TRBD1|TRBJ2-3|TRBV5-1
CASTDDRAGADTQYF
>TRBD2|TRBJ2-1|TRBV4-1
CASSQGLAGSSYNEQFF